These 30 T cell receptor beta chains were all obtained from the same sample, sequenced in a study of T cells after yellow fever vaccination. TCRdb used MiXCR to reprocess the 5' RACE reads, holding one entry per CDR3 protein. The profile shows about 140,000 distinct CDR3 sequences, around 7.7% of them singletons. Here the sequenced sample was CD4+ T cells sorted from PBMCs, taken 5 days after the yellow fever booster vaccination. The receptor source for this set is a man aged 25 to 40 who received the YFV17D yellow fever vaccine.

This clonotype was found many times. This chain uses TRBV12-3 or TRBV12-4 with TRBJ2-2; tentatively, D is TRBD2 (6 bases). The CDR3 spans 13 residues. V was shortened by 5 bases and J by 6 bases, with 10 bases between the two germline ends. The DNA for the CDR3 is TGTGCCAGCAGTCCGGGGACTGCCGGGGAGCTGTTTTTT. It is translated as CASSPGTAGELFF.

This clonotype appeared many times. V gene TRBV19 combines with J gene TRBJ2-7; perhaps TRBD2 as D (6 bases). The germline V gene has CDR1 LNHDA and CDR2 SQIVND (reference sequence). This CDR3 is 13 amino acids long. Trimming removed 5 bases from V and 6 bases from J, with 14 bases in between. The CDR3 region is CASSPDYGGEQYF. The DNA of the CDR3 is TGTGCCAGTAGTCCGGACTACGGGGGCGAGCAGTACTTC.

This clonotype was detected only a few times. This chain joins TRBV5-1 and TRBJ1-6; D not certain. Between the trimmed V and J ends, which lost 1 base and 9 bases, there was a span of 11 bases. This CDR3 comprises 14 residues. CDR1 SGHRS and CDR2 YFSETQ come from the germline V gene. The CDR3 coding sequence is TGCGCCAGCAGCTTGACTAACAGTGGTTCACCCCTCCACTTT. It codes for CASSLTNSGSPLHF.

This clonotype was detected ten times or more. The V and J genes are TRBV7-8 and TRBJ2-7; D not resolved. Trimming stripped 4 bases from V and 5 bases from J, with 6 bases between. This CDR3 has 11 amino acids. Germline V gives CDR1 SGHVS, CDR2 FQNEAQ. Here the CDR3 DNA reads TGTGCCAGCAGCTCCCTAAACGAGCAGTACTTC. It encodes CASSSLNEQYF.

This clonotype was observed many times. The J gene is TRBJ2-1, the V gene TRBV7-9, with D unclear. This CDR3 has 13 amino acids. CDR1 is SEHNR and CDR2 is FQNEAQ in the germline V gene (reference sequence). Trimming took 8 bases from V and 0 from J, leaving 8 bases between them. CDR3 sequence: CASESFSYNEQFF. DNA for the CDR3: TGTGCCAGCGAGTCGTTCTCCTACAATGAGCAGTTCTTC.

Comment on this clonotype: At one boundary the junction diverges from the germline segment, which might be a read error. The chain has TRBV18 and TRBJ2-1; 7 bases align to TRBD1. This CDR3 region has 15 residues. Germline V gene sequence: CDR1 KGHSH, CDR2 LQKENI. CDR3 sequence: CATSSYRDSYNEQFF. Here the CDR3 DNA reads TGTGCCACCTCATCGTACCGGGACAGTTACAATGAGCAGTTCTTC.

The sample holds many counts of this clonotype. The V call is TRBV5-1, the J call TRBJ1-2; D might be TRBD1 (6 bases). CDR1 and CDR2 from the germline V gene are SGHRS and YFSETQ. Deletions cut 0 bases from V and 2 bases from J, with 8 bases between. The CDR3 runs to 14 residues. The CDR3 sequence: CASSLETGNYGYTF. In DNA form, the CDR3 reads TGCGCCAGCAGCTTGGAAACAGGGAACTATGGCTACACCTTC.

The CDR3 sequence: CASSLGQGEETQYF. The CDR3 region has the DNA TGTGCCAGCAGTCTCGGACAGGGGGAAGAGACCCAGTACTTC. V is TRBV6-5 and J is TRBJ2-5, with TRBD1 identical over 10 bases. Germline V CDR1 and CDR2: MNHEY, SVGAGI. The CDR3 has 14 residues. J was trimmed by 3 bases and V by 5 bases; bases with no gene match: 3.

The sample holds many counts of this clonotype. CDR3 residues: CATEGHSGANVLTF. The CDR3 DNA reads TGTGCCACCGAGGGCCACTCTGGGGCCAACGTCCTGACTTTC. This rearrangement joins TRBV10-3 to TRBJ2-6, with D possibly TRBD2 on 5 matching bases. Germline CDR1 reads ENHRY; CDR2 reads SYGVKD. V lost 10 bases and J 0 bases, leaving 10 bases between the germline ends. This CDR3 comprises 14 residues.

This clonotype has just a few counts. CDR3 sequence: CAWFEGGRNTEAFF. CDR3 nucleotide sequence: TGTGCCTGGTTCGAGGGGGGGCGGAACACTGAAGCTTTCTTT. The V and J genes are TRBV30 and TRBJ1-1; possible D gene TRBD1, 6 bases. Germline CDR1 is GTSNPN and CDR2 is SVGIG (reference sequence). With 5 bases removed from V and 1 base from J, the gap between germline ends came to 14 bases. CDR3 length: 14 residues.

This clonotype was observed at least ten times. V gene TRBV7-9 combines with J gene TRBJ1-4; D is possibly TRBD1 (6 bases). Germline V gene sequence: CDR1 SEHNR, CDR2 FQNEAQ (reference sequence). Trimming shortened V by 5 bases and J by 4 bases, and 20 bases separated the two germline ends. This CDR3 comprises 17 residues. This CDR3 is CASSPPDRDRSNEKLFF. As DNA, the CDR3 is TGTGCCAGCAGCCCACCCGACAGAGACAGGAGTAATGAAAAACTGTTTTTT.

This clonotype was recorded many times. This chain uses TRBV7-2 with TRBJ2-3; D gene unclear. Germline CDR1 SGHTA, CDR2 FQGNSA. This CDR3 contains 14 residues. The V end lost 5 bases, the J end lost 2 bases, and 11 bases lay between the germline ends. CDR3 DNA: TGTGCCAGCAGCCCCGGGTCGGCCACAGATACGCAGTATTTT. Protein sequence: CASSPGSATDTQYF.

This clonotype was recorded at least ten times. The chain combines TRBV11-1 with TRBJ2-1; possible D gene TRBD2, 6 bases. Trimming left V 2 bases short and J 9 bases short, with 11 bases between. The CDR3 totals 13 residues. CDR1 and CDR2 from the germline V gene are SGHAT and FQDESV (reference sequence). This chain's CDR3 is CASSLPPGGEQFF. The CDR3 DNA sequence: TGTGCCAGCAGCTTACCTCCCGGGGGTGAGCAGTTCTTC.

This clonotype was observed a few times. The chain employs TRBV25-1 and TRBJ2-7; 8 bases align to TRBD2. V lost 5 bases, J lost 1 base, and 4 bases stayed unmatched. This CDR3 region has 14 residues. The germline gives CDR1 MGHDK, CDR2 SYGVNS. The CDR3 bases are TGTGCCAGCAGTAATCGGGAGGGGTCCTACGAGCAGTACTTC. The encoded protein is CASSNREGSYEQYF.

This clonotype was detected a few times. The genes are TRBV20-1 and TRBJ2-3, with a weak D call TRBD1 (6 bases). Germline V gene lookup returns CDR1 DFQATT and CDR2 SNEGSKA (reference sequence). This CDR3 comprises 14 residues. V lost 4 bases and J 2 bases, leaving 13 bases between the germline ends. The CDR3 DNA is TGCAGTGCTATGAGGGACACTCTCACAGATACGCAGTATTTT. Its protein is CSAMRDTLTDTQYF.

This clonotype turned up a few times. This chain links TRBV12-5 with TRBJ1-2; a weak D match, TRBD1 (6 bases). V was trimmed by 7 bases and J by 8 bases, leaving 23 bases between them. The CDR3 length is 15 residues. Germline V CDR1 and CDR2: LGHNT, FRNRAP. The CDR3 DNA sequence: TGTGCTAGTGCCCCCGACATGGGGGCGTGGCGAGGCTACACCTTC. Residues: CASAPDMGAWRGYTF.

This clonotype was detected ten times or more. This sequence joins TRBV3-1 and TRBJ2-1; D uncertain. Per the germline V gene, CDR1 is LGHDT and CDR2 is YNNKEL (reference sequence). The CDR3 length is 13 residues. V was pared by 4 bases and J by 4 bases, with 8 bases between. The CDR3 DNA follows: TGTGCCAGCAGCCGAGACGGATACAATGAGCAGTTCTTC. This translates into CASSRDGYNEQFF.

This clonotype was recorded at least ten times. This chain connects TRBV20-1 to TRBJ2-5; D gene unclear. This CDR3 comprises 13 residues. CDR1 DFQATT and CDR2 SNEGSKA come from the germline V gene (reference sequence). Trimming pared 6 bases from V and 5 bases from J, leaving 16 bases between. The CDR3 loop reads CSAARRSRETQYF. CDR3 coding DNA: TGCAGTGCCGCCCGTCGGAGCAGGGAGACCCAGTACTTC.

This clonotype was detected many times. The chain is built from TRBV20-1 and TRBJ2-3; D is uncertain. The germline V gene encodes CDR1 DFQATT and CDR2 SNEGSKA (reference sequence). CDR3 size: 13 residues. With 6 bases removed from V and 5 bases from J, the gap between germline ends came to 15 bases. The CDR3: CSASPTRRDTQYF. The DNA of the CDR3 is TGCAGTGCGAGCCCAACAAGGCGAGATACGCAGTATTTT.

This clonotype was picked up many times. The genes are TRBV20-1 and TRBJ2-5, with no clear D. V shed 2 bases and J shed 7 bases, with 14 bases lying between them. Germline CDR1 DFQATT, CDR2 SNEGSKA (reference sequence). The CDR3 length is 13 residues. The CDR3 here is CSARLMVAGTQYF. CDR3 in DNA: TGCAGTGCTAGATTGATGGTCGCCGGGACCCAGTACTTC.

This clonotype has ten or more counts. The V gene is TRBV19, the J gene TRBJ2-1; D uncertain. CDR1 is LNHDA and CDR2 is SQIVND in the germline V gene (reference sequence). The CDR3 contains 11 residues. V lost 5 bases and J 6 bases, leaving 5 bases between the germline ends. The CDR3 here is CASSEFNEQFF. In DNA form, the CDR3 reads TGTGCCAGTAGTGAGTTCAATGAGCAGTTCTTC. Variable domain in full (rest from reference TRBV19 and TRBJ2-1): DGGITQSPKYLFRKEGQNVTLSCEQNLNHDAMYWYRQDPGQGLRLIYYSQIVNDFQKGDIAEGYSVSREKKESFPLTVTSAQKNPTAFYLCASSEFNEQFFGPGTRLTVL.

The chain is built from TRBV20-1 and TRBJ1-5, with D uncertain. The V end was cut by 3 bases, the J end by 1 base, with 10 bases between. From germline, CDR1 is DFQATT and CDR2 SNEGSKA (reference sequence). This CDR3 is 14 amino acids long. In nucleotides, the CDR3 is TGCAGTGCTAGGGCAATGGTCAGCAATCAGCCCCAGCATTTT. Protein sequence: CSARAMVSNQPQHF.

Details on this clonotype: Just one base apart from a much larger clone, this may be a read error. The rearrangement uses TRBV20-1 and TRBJ2-3; D is unclear. Germline V gives CDR1 DFQATT, CDR2 SNEGSKA (reference sequence). The CDR3 runs to 15 residues. CDR3 sequence reads: CIARDLRSGTDTQYF. The CDR3 DNA reads TGCATTGCTAGAGATTTGAGGAGCGGCACAGATACGCAGTATTTT.

J is TRBJ2-7 and V is TRBV5-4, with a tentative D call TRBD2 (6 bases). The CDR3 has 15 amino acids. Trimming shortened V by 4 bases and J by 2 bases, and 16 bases separated the two germline ends. The germline CDR1 and CDR2 sequences are SGHNT and YYREEE (reference sequence). The CDR3 loop reads CASSPQLASTYEQYF. The DNA of the CDR3 is TGTGCCAGCAGCCCGCAACTAGCCTCGACCTACGAGCAGTACTTC.

Note on this clonotype: This sequence may be a read error, since a much larger clone differs from it by one base. This chain joins TRBV20-1 and TRBJ2-4; D might be TRBD1 (5 bases). The CDR3 is 16 residues long. Looked up from germline, CDR1 is DFQATT and CDR2 is SNEGSKA (reference sequence). In nucleotides, the CDR3 is TGCTGTGCTAGAGATCAGGGAACGAAGACCAAAAACATTCAGTACTTC. Protein sequence: CCARDQGTKTKNIQYF.

The chain combines TRBV21-1 with TRBJ1-5; TRBD1 is taken as the D call from the table, unchecked against the DNA. TRBV21-1 is listed as a pseudogene. CDR3 length: 15 amino acids. The CDR3 DNA is TGTGCCAGCAGCAAAGGGACAGGGAACGATCAGCCCCAGCATTTT. It translates to CASSKGTGNDQPQHF.

The chain recombines TRBV19 with TRBJ2-5; 7 bases are shared with TRBD2. The germline CDR1 and CDR2 sequences are LNHDA and SQIVND (reference sequence). Germline trimming cut 3 bases from V and 3 bases from J; bases unmatched to any gene: 4. The CDR3 spans 14 residues. CDR3 region: CASSIGGFEETQYF. In DNA, the CDR3 is TGTGCCAGTAGTATCGGGGGGTTTGAAGAGACCCAGTACTTC.

As regards this clonotype: A single base separates this from a much larger clone, so it may be a read error. V and J are TRBV7-2 and TRBJ2-1; 13 nucleotides match TRBD2. This CDR3 has 16 residues. V was clipped by 5 bases and J by 10 bases; unmatched bases: 11. The germline V gene encodes CDR1 SGHTA and CDR2 FQGNSA. CDR3 in amino acids: CASSVMTSGRTLEQFF. As DNA, the CDR3 is TGTGCCAGCAGCGTCATGACTAGCGGGAGGACTTTGGAGCAGTTCTTC.

This clonotype was seen ten or more times. This chain uses TRBV20-1 with TRBJ2-7; 10 nucleotides line up with TRBD1. Germline V lookup: CDR1 DFQATT, CDR2 SNEGSKA (reference sequence). The V and J ends lost 3 bases and 7 bases, in that order; junction bases with no gene match: 12. The CDR3 runs to 15 residues. Here the CDR3 DNA reads TGCAGTGCTAGGAATTATGGGACAGGGGCCTGGGAGCAGTACTTC. Its translation: CSARNYGTGAWEQYF.

The sample holds many counts of this clonotype. The V gene is TRBV7-2, the J gene TRBJ2-7, with TRBD2 matching over 12 bases. V was pared by 1 base and J by 5 bases, with 3 bases of the junction left unmatched. Looked up from germline, CDR1 is SGHTA and CDR2 is FQGNSA. The CDR3 is 15 amino acids. In nucleotides, the CDR3 is TGTGCCAGCAGCTTAGATCGACTAGCGGGAGACGAGCAGTACTTC. Amino acids: CASSLDRLAGDEQYF. Full variable domain (outside the CDR3, taken from reference TRBV7-2 and TRBJ2-7): GAGVSQSPSNKVTEKGKDVELRCDPISGHTALYWYRQSLGQGLEFLIYFQGNSAPDKSGLPSDRFSAERTGGSVSTLTIQRTQQEDSAVYLCASSLDRLAGDEQYFGPGTRLTVT.